One sample yielded the 25 T cell receptor beta chains listed below, sequenced in a study of T-cell reconstitution after alpha-beta-depleted transplantation in children. Broader study findings: T-cell counts and diversity at one year post-transplant came mainly from newly produced T cells.

The antigens these receptors bind are not known. Library preparation (for TCRbeta) was performed with unique molecular identifiers. TCRdb reprocessed the PCR reads with MiXCR, giving one entry per CDR3 protein. The table records hundreds of thousands of distinct CDR3 sequences, almost 8% of them present only once. The input for sequencing was peripheral blood, taken 360 days after TCRalphabeta/CD19-depleted stem cell transplant. These receptors were taken from a female patient aged 2-9 years who had a stem cell transplant for Fanconi anemia, so the T cells may come from the graft donor.

J is TRBJ2-1 and V is TRBV21-1; TRBD1 was called by the table and not checked on the DNA. TRBV21-1 is designated a pseudogene. The CDR3 has 19 residues. Here the CDR3 DNA reads TGTGCCAGCACCTTTCCCGGGGCCTTGCAAACGAGCTCCTACAATGAGCAGTTCTTC. It translates to CASTFPGALQTSSYNEQFF.

This clonotype was detected a few times. The chain combines TRBV4-1 with TRBJ2-1; the D gene is possibly TRBD2 (5 bases). This CDR3 is 14 amino acids long. Germline-derived CDR1 and CDR2 are MGHRA and YSYEKL. Trimming removed 1 base from V and 6 bases from J, with 10 bases in between. The CDR3 loop reads CASSQAPGSNEQFF. The DNA for the CDR3 is TGCGCCAGCAGCCAAGCTCCGGGAAGCAATGAGCAGTTCTTC.

This clonotype was counted between two and nine times. The genes are TRBV20-1 and TRBJ2-2, with 8 bases that match TRBD1. The CDR3 consists of 14 residues. J was trimmed by 6 bases and V by 3 bases; bases with no gene match: 6. The germline CDR1 and CDR2 sequences are DFQATT and SNEGSKA (reference sequence). This CDR3 reads CSARTGVPPGELFF. CDR3 sequence (DNA): TGCAGTGCTAGGACAGGGGTCCCCCCCGGGGAGCTGTTTTTT.

This clonotype was recorded many times. The chain links TRBV12-3 or TRBV12-4 to TRBJ2-7; D unresolved. The CDR3 spans 13 residues. V gave up 2 bases and J gave up 6 bases, with 11 bases separating them. The CDR3, as DNA: TGTGCCAGCAGTTTAATGGGGTCAGGCGAGCAGTACTTC. Residues: CASSLMGSGEQYF.

A word on this clonotype: It may be a read error: a sequence one base away is much more abundant. The rearrangement joins TRBV7-9 to TRBJ2-1, with 9 bases matching TRBD2. The CDR3 runs to 13 residues. V gave up 3 bases and J gave up 10 bases; unmatched junction bases: 4. Germline V CDR1 and CDR2: SEHNR, FQNEAQ (reference sequence). The CDR3 coding sequence is TGTGCCAGCAGCTTTGGGCTAGCGGGGGAGCAGTTCTTC. It encodes CASSFGLAGEQFF.

The table lists this clonotype with many counts. The chain has TRBV4-1 and TRBJ2-7, with D tentatively TRBD1 (5 bases). V lost 4 bases and J 3 bases, leaving 10 bases between the germline ends. Germline V gives CDR1 MGHRA, CDR2 YSYEKL. The CDR3 is 13 amino acids. CDR3 DNA sequence: TGCGCCAGCAGCCCAGGGAATCTCTACGAGCAGTACTTC. This sequence encodes CASSPGNLYEQYF.

CDR3 sequence (DNA): TGTGCCAGCAACCCCGGGGGGGAGTCGACCGGGGAGCTGTTTTTT. Protein product: CASNPGGESTGELFF. The V gene is TRBV5-4, the J gene TRBJ2-2, with 8 bases lining up with TRBD2. Germline V gene sequence: CDR1 SGHNT, CDR2 YYREEE (reference sequence). The CDR3 extends over 15 amino acids. With V trimmed by 6 bases and J by 5 bases, 9 bases remained unmatched.

This clonotype was counted many times. This chain joins TRBV4-3 and TRBJ2-2; tentatively, D is TRBD1 (6 bases). The V end lost 0 bases, the J end lost 7 bases, and 12 bases lay between the germline ends. The CDR3 runs to 15 residues. Germline lookup yields CDR1 LGHNA and CDR2 YSLEER. The CDR3 DNA is TGCGCCAGCAGCCAAGACTCCAGGGGAAGCGGGGAGCTGTTTTTT. It specifies CASSQDSRGSGELFF.

In its sample, this clonotype was seen many times. The rearrangement uses TRBV9 and TRBJ2-7; D is unclear. This CDR3 comprises 14 residues. The germline CDR1 and CDR2 sequences are SGDLS and YYNGEE. V lost 4 bases and J lost 0, with 11 bases in between. Here the CDR3 DNA reads TGTGCCAGCAGCCCTACGGGCCTCTCCTACGAGCAGTACTTC. It is translated as CASSPTGLSYEQYF. The full variable domain, rest sourced from reference TRBV9 and TRBJ2-7, is DSGVTQTPKHLITATGQRVTLRCSPRSGDLSVYWYQQSLDQGLQFLIQYYNGEERAKGNILERFSAQQFPDLHSELNLSSLELGDSALYFCASSPTGLSYEQYFGPGTRLTVT.

This clonotype was seen at least ten times. The CDR3 loop reads CASSLAGAANEQFF. As DNA, the CDR3 is TGTGCCAGCAGTTTAGCGGGGGCCGCGAATGAGCAGTTCTTC. This chain links TRBV27 with TRBJ2-1; D is perhaps TRBD2 (7 bases). V was clipped by 2 bases and J by 7 bases, with 12 bases between them. This CDR3 is built from 14 residues. From germline, CDR1 is MNHEY and CDR2 SMNVEV (reference sequence).

This chain joins TRBV20-1 and TRBJ1-2, with TRBD1 as a possible D gene (5 bases). The CDR3 runs 13 residues. V gave up 5 bases and J gave up 12 bases, with 22 bases separating them. Germline V lookup: CDR1 DFQATT, CDR2 SNEGSKA (reference sequence). Here the CDR3 DNA reads TGCAGTGCTCCGTTTGCCCGGGCAGGGAGAAACACCTTC. This gives the protein CSAPFARAGRNTF.

In this sample, this clonotype turned up many times. This rearrangement joins TRBV20-1 to TRBJ2-7; 8 nucleotides match TRBD2. Per germline, CDR1 DFQATT and CDR2 SNEGSKA (reference sequence). The CDR3 consists of 13 residues. The CDR3 protein is CSVAGPLSYEQYF. Written as DNA, the CDR3 is TGCAGCGTAGCGGGGCCCCTCTCCTACGAGCAGTACTTC.

Ten or more counts support this clonotype. The chain carries TRBV29-1 and TRBJ2-3, with D maybe TRBD2 (6 bases). The CDR3 length is 13 residues. Between the trimmed V and J ends, which lost 3 bases and 4 bases, there was a span of 11 bases. Germline loops: CDR1 SQVTM, CDR2 ANQGSEA. In DNA, the CDR3 is TGCAGCGTTGAGGGCAGGGAGGCAGATACGCAGTATTTT. This gives the protein CSVEGREADTQYF.

There are many counts of this clonotype. The chain couples TRBV20-1 to TRBJ1-4, with D uncertain. This CDR3 comprises 11 residues. Germline V lookup: CDR1 DFQATT, CDR2 SNEGSKA (reference sequence). The V end lost 1 base, the J end lost 8 bases, and 5 bases lay between the germline ends. The CDR3 sequence is CSARAGEKLFF. The CDR3 DNA follows: TGCAGTGCTAGAGCCGGGGAAAAACTGTTTTTT.

This clonotype was seen only a few times. The chain links TRBV19 to TRBJ1-2; the D is unclear. CDR1 is LNHDA, CDR2 SQIVND, per germline (reference sequence). The CDR3 is made up of 11 amino acids. With 3 bases removed from V and 6 bases from J, the gap between germline ends came to 5 bases. Written as DNA, the CDR3 is TGTGCCAGTAGTATGAGGGATGGCTACACCTTC. Translated: CASSMRDGYTF.

The DNA of the CDR3 is TGTGCCAGCAGTGATGGGAGGCGGGAGCCATCTCAAGAGACCCAGTACTTC. Translation: CASSDGRREPSQETQYF. The V and J genes are TRBV2 and TRBJ2-5; 7 nucleotides match TRBD2. V was clipped by 3 bases and J by 2 bases; unmatched bases: 12. Germline lookup yields CDR1 SNHLY and CDR2 FYNNEI. CDR3 length: 17 amino acids.

The rearrangement joins TRBV2 to TRBJ2-7; possibly TRBD1 for D (6 bases). Germline V gene sequence: CDR1 SNHLY, CDR2 FYNNEI. V lost 6 bases to trimming and J lost 2 bases, with 14 bases between them. This CDR3 has 14 residues. The CDR3 loop reads CASRAGTMPYEQYF. The CDR3 nucleotides are TGTGCCAGCAGAGCCGGGACAATGCCCTACGAGCAGTACTTC.

This clonotype was seen repeatedly, ten times or more. The chain couples TRBV6-6 to TRBJ2-1; D remains ambiguous. The germline V and J ends were trimmed by 6 bases and 4 bases, with 7 bases remaining between them. The CDR3 spans 12 residues. Per the germline V gene, CDR1 is MNHNY and CDR2 is SVGAGI (reference sequence). The CDR3, as DNA: TGTGCCAGCAGGGGCGATTACAATGAGCAGTTCTTC. This sequence encodes CASRGDYNEQFF.

This clonotype was seen at least ten times. The chain couples TRBV4-3 to TRBJ2-7; 9 nucleotides line up with TRBD1. The CDR3 has 16 amino acids. V lost 3 bases and J lost 6; bases outside the gene matches: 12. The V gene's germline CDR1 is LGHNA and CDR2 YSLEER. CDR3 in DNA: TGCGCCAGCAGCCACGAAGGGGCCGGGACAGGGTGCGAGCAGTACGTC. Protein: CASSHEGAGTGCEQYV.

The chain combines TRBV3-1 with TRBJ1-6; D not resolved. V dropped 6 bases and J dropped 7 bases, with 13 bases sitting between them. The V gene's germline CDR1 is LGHDT and CDR2 YNNKEL (reference sequence). The CDR3 extends over 14 amino acids. The CDR3 region is CASRPTLGNSPLHF. Written as DNA, the CDR3 is TGTGCCAGCAGACCGACCCTTGGGAATTCACCCCTCCACTTT.

This chain joins TRBV9 and TRBJ2-2; D remains ambiguous. The CDR3 consists of 15 residues. Germline loops: CDR1 SGDLS, CDR2 YYNGEE. Trimming removed 4 bases at V and 7 bases at J, with 17 bases between. The CDR3 DNA reads as TGTGCCAGCAGCCCCTACGACTCAAGGCACGGGGAGCTGTTTTTT. Protein product: CASSPYDSRHGELFF.

This clonotype was counted ten times or more. V and J are TRBV28 and TRBJ2-7, with D tentatively TRBD1 or TRBD2 (5 bases each). The CDR3 is 12 amino acids. Germline V gives CDR1 MDHEN, CDR2 SYDVKM. Trimming took off 10 bases at V and 6 bases at J, with 16 bases between the two ends. The CDR3 here is CATRTGRGEQYF. The CDR3, as DNA: TGTGCCACAAGGACGGGACGGGGCGAGCAGTACTTC.

This clonotype was detected ten times or more. The chain couples TRBV5-1 to TRBJ1-1; 7 bases are a match to TRBD1. J lost 4 bases, V lost 0 bases, and 6 bases had no gene match. CDR1 and CDR2 from the germline V gene are SGHRS and YFSETQ. The CDR3 has 15 residues. CDR3 residues: CASSLGQGVGTEAFF. CDR3 nucleotide sequence: TGCGCCAGCAGCTTGGGCCAGGGGGTTGGCACTGAAGCTTTCTTT.

This clonotype has a count of ten or more. As DNA, the CDR3 is TGTGCCAGCGCGCGAATACGAATTATAGGACAGACCTACGAGCAGTACTTC. The encoded protein is CASARIRIIGQTYEQYF. The rearrangement joins TRBV7-2 to TRBJ2-7; D is possibly TRBD1 (6 bases). With 8 bases removed from V and 2 bases from J, the gap between germline ends came to 25 bases. CDR1 and CDR2 (germline): SGHTA, FQGNSA. This CDR3 has 17 residues.

The J gene is TRBJ2-3, the V gene TRBV24-1, with D possibly matching TRBD1 (5 bases). The CDR3 runs to 15 residues. Per the germline V gene, CDR1 is KGHDR and CDR2 is SFDVKD. Trimming left V 5 bases short and J 4 bases short, with 15 bases between. The CDR3 sequence: CATSAFPSGPDTQYF. CDR3 in DNA: TGTGCCACCAGTGCTTTTCCCTCAGGGCCAGATACGCAGTATTTT.